This TCR beta chain was found in a study of shared clonotypes between healthy human individuals. Findings and caveats of the study: Among the subsets, naive ones generally showed larger estimated richness than memory ones.

Researchers ran the assay at a deep level. The method was immunoSEQ multiplex PCR; TCRdb's version includes in-frame clones alone and lacks a portion of them. The sample lists more than 2 million clones, almost 96% occurring once. Trimming cost V 6 bases and J 1 base; bases outside gene matches: 5. Germline CDR1 is ENHRY and CDR2 is SYGVKD. This CDR3 contains 15 residues. Worth noting for this clone: Its matching antigen is unknown.

The origin of this receptor is a man younger than 35 in good health. Sequencing was carried out using naive CD4+ T cells sorted from blood. As for subset: CD45RA+ positively selected. V and J are TRBV10-3 and TRBJ2-3, with TRBD1 matching over 9 bases. The CDR3 sequence is CAIREGQGGTDTQYF. The CDR3 nucleotides read TGTGCCATCAGGGAGGGACAGGGAGGCACAGATACGCAGTATTTT.